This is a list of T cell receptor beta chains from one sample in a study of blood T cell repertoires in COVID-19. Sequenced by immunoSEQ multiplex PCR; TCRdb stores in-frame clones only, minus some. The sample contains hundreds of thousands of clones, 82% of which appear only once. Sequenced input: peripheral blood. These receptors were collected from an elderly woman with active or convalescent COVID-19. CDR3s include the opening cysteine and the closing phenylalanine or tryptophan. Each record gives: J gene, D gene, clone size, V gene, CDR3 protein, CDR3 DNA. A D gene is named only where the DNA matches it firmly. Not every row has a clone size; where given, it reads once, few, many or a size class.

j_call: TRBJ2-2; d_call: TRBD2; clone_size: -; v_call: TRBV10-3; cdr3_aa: CAISEGLEGTGELFF; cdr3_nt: TGTGCCATCAGTGAGGGACTAGAGGGCACCGGGGAGCTGTTTTTT
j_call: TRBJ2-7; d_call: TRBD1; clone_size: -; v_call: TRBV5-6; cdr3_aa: CASSIRTGGNEQYF; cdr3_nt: TGTGCCAGCAGCATCCGGACAGGGGGCAACGAGCAGTACTTC
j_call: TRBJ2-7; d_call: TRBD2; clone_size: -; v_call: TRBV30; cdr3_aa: CAWSVRQSGRPYEQYF; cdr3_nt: TGTGCCTGGAGTGTAAGACAAAGCGGGAGGCCCTACGAGCAGTACTTC
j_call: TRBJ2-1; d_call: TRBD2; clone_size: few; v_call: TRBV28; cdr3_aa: CASSGGGRVEQFF; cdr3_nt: TGTGCCAGCAGTGGAGGAGGGAGGGTCGAGCAGTTCTTC
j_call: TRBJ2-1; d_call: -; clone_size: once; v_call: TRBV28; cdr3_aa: CASAPGESSYNEQFF; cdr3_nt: TGTGCCAGCGCGCCGGGGGAAAGCTCCTACAATGAGCAGTTCTTC
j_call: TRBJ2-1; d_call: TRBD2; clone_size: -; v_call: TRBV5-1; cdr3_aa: CASSPPLAGNEQFF; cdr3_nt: TGCGCCAGCAGCCCCCCCCTAGCGGGCAATGAGCAGTTCTTC
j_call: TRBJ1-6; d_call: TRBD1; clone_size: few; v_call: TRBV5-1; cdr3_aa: CASSPGTGDSPLHF; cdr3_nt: TGCGCCAGCAGCCCCGGGACAGGGGATTCACCCCTCCACTTT
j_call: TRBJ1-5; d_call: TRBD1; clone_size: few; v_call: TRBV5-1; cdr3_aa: CASSITGGDNQPQHF; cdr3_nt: TGCGCCAGCAGCATAACAGGGGGCGACAATCAGCCCCAGCATTTT
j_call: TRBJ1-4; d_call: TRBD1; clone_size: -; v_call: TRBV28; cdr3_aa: CASSSPQGAGNEKLFF; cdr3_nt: TGTGCCAGCAGTTCCCCTCAGGGGGCAGGGAATGAAAAACTGTTTTTT
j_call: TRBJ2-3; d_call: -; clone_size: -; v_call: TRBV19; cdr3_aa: CASPPRGARPDTQYF; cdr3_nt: TGTGCCAGCCCGCCCAGGGGGGCAAGACCAGATACGCAGTATTTT
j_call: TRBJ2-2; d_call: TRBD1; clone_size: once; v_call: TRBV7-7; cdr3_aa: CASSEQGAVNTGELFF; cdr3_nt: TGTGCTAGCAGCGAACAGGGGGCCGTGAACACCGGGGAGCTGTTTTTT
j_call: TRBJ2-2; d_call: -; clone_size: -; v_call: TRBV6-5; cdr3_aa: CASTIQGGDTGELFF; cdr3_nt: TGTGCCAGCACGATACAGGGTGGTGATACCGGGGAGCTGTTTTTT
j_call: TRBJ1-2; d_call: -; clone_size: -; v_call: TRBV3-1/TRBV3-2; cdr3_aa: CASSQDGGARRGYTF; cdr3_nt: TGTGCCAGCAGCCAAGATGGGGGGGCAAGGCGTGGCTACACCTTC
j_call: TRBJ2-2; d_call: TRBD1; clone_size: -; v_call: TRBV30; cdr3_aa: CAWSASPSGGTGELFF; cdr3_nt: TGTGCCTGGAGTGCATCCCCCTCAGGGGGCACCGGGGAGCTGTTTTTT
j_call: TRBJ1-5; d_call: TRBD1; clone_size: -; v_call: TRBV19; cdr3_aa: CASRTGQENQPQHF; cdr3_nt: TGTGCCAGTCGGACGGGACAGGAAAATCAGCCCCAGCATTTT
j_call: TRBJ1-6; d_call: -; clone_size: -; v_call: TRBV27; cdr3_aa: CASSFGTSSPLHF; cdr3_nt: TGTGCCAGCAGTTTCGGGACAAGTTCACCCCTCCACTTT
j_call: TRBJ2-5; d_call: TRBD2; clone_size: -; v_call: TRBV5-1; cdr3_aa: CANTTNGGGETQYF; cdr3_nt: TGCGCCAACACCACGAACGGGGGAGGGGAGACCCAGTACTTC
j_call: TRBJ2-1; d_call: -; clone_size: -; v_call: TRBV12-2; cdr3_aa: CASRTGTSGRRSYNEQFF; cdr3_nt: TGTGCAAGTCGAACCGGGACTAGCGGGAGGCGCTCCTACAATGAGCAGTTCTTC
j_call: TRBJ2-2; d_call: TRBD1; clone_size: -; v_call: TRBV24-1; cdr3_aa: CATSGTGVNTGELFF; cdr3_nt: TGTGCCACCAGTGGGACAGGGGTTAACACCGGGGAGCTGTTTTTT
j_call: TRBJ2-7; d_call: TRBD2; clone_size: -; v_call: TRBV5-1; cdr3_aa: CASSLAGSGGAYEQYF; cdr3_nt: TGCGCCAGCAGCTTGGCCGGGAGCGGGGGGGCCTACGAGCAGTACTTC
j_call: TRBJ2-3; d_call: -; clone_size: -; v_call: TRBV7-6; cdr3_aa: CASSLGPSSGTDTQYF; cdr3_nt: TGTGCCAGCAGCTTAGGCCCATCCAGTGGCACAGATACGCAGTATTTT
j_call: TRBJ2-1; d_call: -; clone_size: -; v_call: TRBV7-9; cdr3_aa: CASSLPPGSYNEQFF; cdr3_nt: TGTGCCAGCAGCTTACCCCCCGGGAGTTACAATGAGCAGTTCTTC
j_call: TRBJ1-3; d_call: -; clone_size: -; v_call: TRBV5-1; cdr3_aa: CASSLAIQGPSGNTIYF; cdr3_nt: TGCGCCAGCAGCTTGGCGATACAGGGCCCCTCTGGAAACACCATATATTTT
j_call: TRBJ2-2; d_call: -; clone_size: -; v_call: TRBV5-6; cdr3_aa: CASSEGTVTGELFF; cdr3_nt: TGTGCCAGCAGTGAGGGTACGGTCACCGGGGAGCTGTTTTTT
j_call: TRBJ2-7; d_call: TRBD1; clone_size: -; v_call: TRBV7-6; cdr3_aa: CASSLKDLTGTGAYEQYF; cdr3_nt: TGTGCCAGCAGCTTAAAAGACCTCACCGGGACAGGGGCCTACGAGCAGTACTTC
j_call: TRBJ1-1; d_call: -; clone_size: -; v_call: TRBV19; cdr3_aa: CATSNRSPNTEAFF; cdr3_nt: TGTGCCACCTCAAACAGGTCCCCAAACACTGAAGCTTTCTTT
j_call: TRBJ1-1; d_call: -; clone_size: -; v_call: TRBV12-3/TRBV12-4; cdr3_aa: CASSLGGPTEAFF; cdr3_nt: TGTGCCAGCAGTTTAGGGGGCCCCACTGAAGCTTTCTTT
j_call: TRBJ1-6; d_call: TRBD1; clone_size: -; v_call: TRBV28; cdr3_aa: CATRQGSISYNSPLHF; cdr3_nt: TGTGCCACCAGACAGGGGAGTATTTCCTATAATTCACCCCTCCACTTT
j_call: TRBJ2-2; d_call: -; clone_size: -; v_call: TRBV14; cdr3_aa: CASSQVGQNTGELFF; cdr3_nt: TGTGCCAGCAGCCAAGTCGGACAGAACACCGGGGAGCTGTTTTTT
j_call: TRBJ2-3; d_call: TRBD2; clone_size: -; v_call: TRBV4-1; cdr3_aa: CASSPTGGLAGVDTQYF; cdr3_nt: TGCGCCAGCAGCCCAACAGGAGGACTAGCGGGGGTAGATACGCAGTATTTT
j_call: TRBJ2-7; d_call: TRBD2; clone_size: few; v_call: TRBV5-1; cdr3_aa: CASSSLSGSDYEQYF; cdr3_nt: TGCGCCAGCAGCTCCCTAAGCGGGAGTGATTACGAGCAGTACTTC
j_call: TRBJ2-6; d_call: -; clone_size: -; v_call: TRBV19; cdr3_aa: CASTRQGGAGANVLTF; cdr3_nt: TGTGCCAGTACACGCCAAGGAGGGGCTGGGGCCAACGTCCTGACTTTC
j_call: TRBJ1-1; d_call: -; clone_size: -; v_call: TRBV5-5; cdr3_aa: CASTFLGGDTEAFF; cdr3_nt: TGTGCCAGCACTTTTTTGGGAGGGGACACTGAAGCTTTCTTT
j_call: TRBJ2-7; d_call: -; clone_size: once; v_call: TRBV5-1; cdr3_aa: CASSEGEPYEQYF; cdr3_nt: TGCGCCAGCAGTGAGGGGGAGCCCTACGAGCAGTACTTC
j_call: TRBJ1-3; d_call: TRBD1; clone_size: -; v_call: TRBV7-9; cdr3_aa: CASSRQGDFGNTIYF; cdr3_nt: TGTGCCAGCAGCCGACAGGGGGACTTTGGAAACACCATATATTTT
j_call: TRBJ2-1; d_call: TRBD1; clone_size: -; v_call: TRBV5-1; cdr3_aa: CASSLGGQQYYNEQFF; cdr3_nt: TGCGCCAGCAGCTTGGGGGGACAGCAGTACTACAATGAGCAGTTCTTC
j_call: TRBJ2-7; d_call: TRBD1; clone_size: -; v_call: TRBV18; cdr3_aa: CASSPGTGAYEQYF; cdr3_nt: TGTGCCAGCTCACCGGGGACAGGGGCTTACGAGCAGTACTTC
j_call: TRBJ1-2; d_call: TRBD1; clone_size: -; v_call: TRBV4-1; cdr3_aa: CASNLGQGERGYTF; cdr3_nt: TGCGCCAGCAACCTAGGACAGGGTGAACGTGGCTACACCTTC
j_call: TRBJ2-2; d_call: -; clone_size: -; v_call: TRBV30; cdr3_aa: CAWTKGRGAGRRGGELFF; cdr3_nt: TGTGCCTGGACGAAGGGTAGAGGCGCGGGGCGTCGCGGGGGGGAGCTGTTTTTT
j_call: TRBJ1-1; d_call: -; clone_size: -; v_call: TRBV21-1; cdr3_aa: CASRIQKPNVNTEAFF; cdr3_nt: TGTGCCAGCAGGATACAGAAACCGAATGTGAACACTGAAGCTTTCTTT
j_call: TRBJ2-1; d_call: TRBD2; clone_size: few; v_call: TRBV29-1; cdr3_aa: CSVESSGRYWGSEQFF; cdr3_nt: TGCAGCGTTGAATCTAGCGGGAGATACTGGGGCAGTGAGCAGTTCTTC
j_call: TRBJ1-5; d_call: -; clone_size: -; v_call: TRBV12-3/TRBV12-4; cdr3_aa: CASTGNRNQPQHF; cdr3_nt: TGTGCCTCTACGGGGAATCGCAATCAGCCCCAGCATTTT
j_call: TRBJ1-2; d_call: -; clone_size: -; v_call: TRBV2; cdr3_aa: CASSPQVQGGYTF; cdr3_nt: TGTGCCAGCAGTCCACAGGTTCAAGGGGGCTACACCTTC
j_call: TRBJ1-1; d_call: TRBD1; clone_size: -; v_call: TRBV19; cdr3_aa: CASSIGQGYTEAFF; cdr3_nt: TGTGCCAGTAGTATCGGACAGGGGTACACTGAAGCTTTCTTT
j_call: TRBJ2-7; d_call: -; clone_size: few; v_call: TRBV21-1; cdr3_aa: CASSKDKGSVHEQYF; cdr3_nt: TGTGCCAGCAGCAAAGATAAGGGTAGCGTCCACGAGCAGTACTTC
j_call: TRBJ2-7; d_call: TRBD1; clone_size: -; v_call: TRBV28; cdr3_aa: CASSPRGWQGAREQYF; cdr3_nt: TGTGCCAGCAGTCCTAGGGGGTGGCAGGGGGCGAGGGAGCAGTACTTC
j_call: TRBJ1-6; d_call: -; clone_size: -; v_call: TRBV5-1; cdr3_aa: CASSLAGVNSPLHF; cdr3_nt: TGCGCCAGCAGCTTGGCAGGGGTGAATTCACCCCTCCACTTT
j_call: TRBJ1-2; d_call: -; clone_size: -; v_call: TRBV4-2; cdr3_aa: CASSQVTSGQGYGYTF; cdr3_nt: TGTGCCAGCAGCCAAGTTACTTCTGGGCAGGGCTATGGCTACACCTTC
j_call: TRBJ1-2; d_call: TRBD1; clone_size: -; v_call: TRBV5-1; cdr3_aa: CASSRGQTEGGYTF; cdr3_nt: TGCGCCAGCAGCAGGGGACAGACGGAGGGGGGCTACACCTTC
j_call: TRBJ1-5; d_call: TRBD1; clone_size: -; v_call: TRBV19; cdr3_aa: CASSMTGGYQPQHF; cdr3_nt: TGTGCCAGTAGTATGACAGGGGGTTATCAGCCCCAGCATTTT
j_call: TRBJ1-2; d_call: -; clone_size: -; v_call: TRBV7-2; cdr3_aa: CASSLARQRTGGYTF; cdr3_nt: TGTGCCAGCAGCTTAGCCCGGCAGCGGACGGGGGGCTACACCTTC
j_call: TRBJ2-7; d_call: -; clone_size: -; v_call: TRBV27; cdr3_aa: CASSPTQGKTYEQYF; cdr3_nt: TGTGCCAGCAGCCCGACACAGGGAAAAACCTACGAGCAGTACTTC
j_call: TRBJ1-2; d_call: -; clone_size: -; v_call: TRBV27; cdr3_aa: CASSKDSNYGYTF; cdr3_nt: TGTGCCAGCAGTAAGGACAGTAACTATGGCTACACCTTC